This T cell receptor (beta chain) was retrieved from a study of OX40 agonist ivuxolimab in advanced cancers. Regarding the study in general: Ivuxolimab, which targeted the costimulatory receptor OX40 (CD134), was an agonistic, fully human IgG2 monoclonal antibody. Patients were allowed to have had prior anti-PD-1, anti-PD-L1 or anti-CTLA-4 therapy, and 40% of the dose-escalation patients had previously received checkpoint inhibitors. Peripheral TCRbeta sequencing was intended to test whether TCR sequence diversity was altered and clonal T-cell expansion was caused by ivuxolimab. In the dose-escalation cohort, nearly 85% of patients were male, and the mean age was 60 years with a range of roughly 20 to 79. Of the approximately 54 dose-escalation patients, hepatocellular carcinoma was present in around 20, melanoma in approximately 15, renal cell carcinoma in 9 and head and neck cancer in 9. The paper covers the monotherapy dose-escalation part of the phase I ivuxolimab trial, which included N ≈ 57 patients. Intravenous ivuxolimab was administered to patients every 2 weeks at six dose levels: 0.01, 0.1, 0.3, 1.5, 3 and 10 mg/kg. Three dose-escalation patients achieved partial responses, one with hepatocellular carcinoma and two with cutaneous melanoma.

Patients with autoimmune disease history or receiving systemic immunosuppression were excluded from the trial. Peripheral blood for TCR sequencing was collected from all dose cohorts at baseline, on cycle 4 day 1, and on cycle 7 day 1. The samples were drawn from a first-in-human, open-label, multicenter phase I dose-escalation trial of ivuxolimab. Adults with locally advanced or metastatic melanoma, renal cell carcinoma, hepatocellular carcinoma or head and neck squamous cell carcinoma were enrolled in the trial. Before TCR sequencing, CD4+ T cells and CD8+ T cells from peripheral blood were sorted into separate populations. V trim: 0 bases; J trim: 7 bases; unmatched bases: 10. The germline V gene (reference sequence) yields LNHNV for CDR1 and YYDKDF for CDR2. From cysteine to phenylalanine, the CDR3 is 17 amino acids long. The DNA shown is the 51-base CDR3, in frame from base 1. Genomic DNA was extracted from sorted cells for sequencing of the TCRbeta CDR3 region. The immunoSEQ Assay was used for sequencing of TCRbeta CDR3 regions. Drawn from immuneACCESS, this table holds only the in-frame rearrangements with V and J called that TCRdb kept. Clones are partly lost; checked studies trace under half to an unresolved V gene and leave the rest unexplained. The table for this sample lists about 21,000 clones; about 80% of them were counted only once. Of the sample, approximately 30% is held by the ten largest clones.

Overall study outcomes, separate from this receptor: After ivuxolimab, more expanded clones were found on average in CD8+ T cells than in CD4+ T cells. Antigen specificity was not determined for the clonally expanded peripheral T cells. In the 0.1-3.0 mg/kg groups, partial responders were among the patients with the lowest normalized peripheral clonal expansion, particularly in CD8+ T cells. Low levels of normalized T-cell clonal expansion were also shown by some nonresponding patients. At doses of 0.1 to 3.0 mg/kg, clonal expansion of both CD4+ and CD8+ T cells in blood was seen between baseline and week 6.

Concerning this clone itself: No cognate antigen has been identified for it. The record has no base qualities; no much larger clone is one base away.

The rearranged segments are TRBV15 and TRBJ2-1, with 9 bases matching TRBD2. The sequencing used CD4+ or CD8+ T cells sorted from blood, collected in a trial of the OX40 agonist ivuxolimab. This TCR was recovered from an adult with an advanced solid tumor such as melanoma, head and neck, liver or kidney cancer. The nucleotide sequence is TGTGCCACCAGCAGAGAGCAACTAGCGGGTATGGGGAATGAGCAGTTCTTC. Its protein is CATSREQLAGMGNEQFF.